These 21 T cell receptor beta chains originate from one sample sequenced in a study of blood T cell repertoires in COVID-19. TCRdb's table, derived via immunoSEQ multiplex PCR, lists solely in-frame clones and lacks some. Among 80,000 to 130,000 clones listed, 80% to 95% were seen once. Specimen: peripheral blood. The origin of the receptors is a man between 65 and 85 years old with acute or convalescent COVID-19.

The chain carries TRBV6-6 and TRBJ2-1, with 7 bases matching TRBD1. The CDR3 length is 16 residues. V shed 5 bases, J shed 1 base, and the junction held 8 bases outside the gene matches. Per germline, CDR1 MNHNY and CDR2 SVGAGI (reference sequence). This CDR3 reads CASSPPGRGSYNEQFF. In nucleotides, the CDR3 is TGTGCCAGCAGTCCCCCCGGCAGGGGGTCCTACAATGAGCAGTTCTTC.

CDR3 sequence reads: CAISELGSRAYEQYF. The CDR3 DNA follows: TGTGCCATCAGTGAGTTGGGCAGCCGAGCCTACGAGCAGTACTTC. The gene calls are TRBV10-3 and TRBJ2-7; D gene unclear. Germline CDR1 reads ENHRY; CDR2 reads SYGVKD. Trimming took 1 base from V and 2 from J, leaving 12 bases between them. This CDR3 contains 15 residues.

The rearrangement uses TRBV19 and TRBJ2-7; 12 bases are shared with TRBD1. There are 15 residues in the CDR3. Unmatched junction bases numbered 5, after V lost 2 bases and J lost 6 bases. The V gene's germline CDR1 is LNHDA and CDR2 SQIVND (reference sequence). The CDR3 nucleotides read TGTGCCAGTAGTATAAGGGGACAGGGGGCGACCGAGCAGTACTTC. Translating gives CASSIRGQGATEQYF.

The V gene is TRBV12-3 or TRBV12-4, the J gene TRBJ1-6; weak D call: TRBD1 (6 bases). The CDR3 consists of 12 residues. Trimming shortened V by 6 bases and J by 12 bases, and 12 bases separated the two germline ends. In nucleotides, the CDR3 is TGTGCCAGCAGCATAGCAGGGGTACCCCTCCACTTT. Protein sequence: CASSIAGVPLHF.

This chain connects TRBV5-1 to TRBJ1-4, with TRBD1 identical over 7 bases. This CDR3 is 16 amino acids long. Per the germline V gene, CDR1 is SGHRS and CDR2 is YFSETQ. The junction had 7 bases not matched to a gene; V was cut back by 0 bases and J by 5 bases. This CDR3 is CASSLGARGKNEKLFF. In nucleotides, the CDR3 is TGCGCCAGCAGCTTGGGGGCCAGGGGGAAGAATGAAAAACTGTTTTTT.

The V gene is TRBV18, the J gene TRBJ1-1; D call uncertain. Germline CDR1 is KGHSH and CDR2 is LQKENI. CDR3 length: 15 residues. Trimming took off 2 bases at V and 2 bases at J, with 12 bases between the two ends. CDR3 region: CASSPNETPNTEAFF. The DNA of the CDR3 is TGTGCCAGCTCACCAAACGAGACACCTAACACTGAAGCTTTCTTT.

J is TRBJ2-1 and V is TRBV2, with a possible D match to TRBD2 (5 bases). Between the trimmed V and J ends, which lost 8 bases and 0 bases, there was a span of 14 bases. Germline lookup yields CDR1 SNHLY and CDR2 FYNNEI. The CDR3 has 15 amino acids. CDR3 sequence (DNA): TGTGCCAGCGCTTACCAGCGGAGCTCCTACAATGAGCAGTTCTTC. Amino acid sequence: CASAYQRSSYNEQFF. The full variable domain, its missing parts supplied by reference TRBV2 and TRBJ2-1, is EPEVTQTPSHQVTQMGQEVILRCVPISNHLYFYWYRQILGQKVEFLVSFYNNEISEKSEIFDDQFSVERPDGSNFTLKIRSTKLEDSAMYFCASAYQRSSYNEQFFGPGTRLTVL.

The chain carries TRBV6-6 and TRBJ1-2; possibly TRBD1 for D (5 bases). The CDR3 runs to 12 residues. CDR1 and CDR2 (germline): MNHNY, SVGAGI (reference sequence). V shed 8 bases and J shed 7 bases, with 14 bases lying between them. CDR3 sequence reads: CASLLGARGYTF. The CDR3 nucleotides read TGTGCCAGCCTCCTAGGGGCGCGTGGCTACACCTTC.

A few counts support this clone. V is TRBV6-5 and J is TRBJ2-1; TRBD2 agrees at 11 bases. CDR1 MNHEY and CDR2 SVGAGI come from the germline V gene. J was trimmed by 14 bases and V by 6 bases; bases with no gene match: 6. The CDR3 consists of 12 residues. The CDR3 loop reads CASSLAGGRKFF. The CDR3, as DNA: TGTGCCAGCAGCTTAGCGGGGGGGCGAAAGTTCTTC.

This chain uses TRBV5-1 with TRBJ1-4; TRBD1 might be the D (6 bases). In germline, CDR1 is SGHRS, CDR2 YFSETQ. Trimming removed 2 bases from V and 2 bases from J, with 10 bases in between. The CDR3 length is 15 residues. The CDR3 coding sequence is TGCGCCAGCAGCTTCGGGGGGCTGACTAATGAAAAACTGTTTTTT. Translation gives CASSFGGLTNEKLFF.

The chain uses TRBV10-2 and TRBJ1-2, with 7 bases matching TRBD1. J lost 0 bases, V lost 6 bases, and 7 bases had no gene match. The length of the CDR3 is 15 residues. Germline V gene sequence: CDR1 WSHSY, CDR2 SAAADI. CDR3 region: CASRSTGTANYGYTF. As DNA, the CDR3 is TGCGCCAGCAGGTCAACCGGGACAGCTAACTATGGCTACACCTTC.

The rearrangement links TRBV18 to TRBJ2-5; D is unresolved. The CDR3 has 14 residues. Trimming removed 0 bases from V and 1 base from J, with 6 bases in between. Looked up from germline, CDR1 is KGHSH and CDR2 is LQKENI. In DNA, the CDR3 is TGTGCCAGCTCACCACCGAACAGCCAAGAGACCCAGTACTTC. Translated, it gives CASSPPNSQETQYF.

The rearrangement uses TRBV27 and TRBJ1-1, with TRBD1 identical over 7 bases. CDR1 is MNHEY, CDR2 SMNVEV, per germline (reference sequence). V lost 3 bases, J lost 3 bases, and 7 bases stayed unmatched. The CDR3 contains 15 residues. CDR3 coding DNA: TGTGCCAGCAGTTTGGACAGGCGATACGACACTGAAGCTTTCTTT. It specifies CASSLDRRYDTEAFF.

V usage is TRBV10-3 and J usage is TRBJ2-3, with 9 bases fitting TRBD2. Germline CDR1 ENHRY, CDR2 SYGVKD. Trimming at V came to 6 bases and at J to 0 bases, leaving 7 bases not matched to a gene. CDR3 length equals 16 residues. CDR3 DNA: TGTGCCATCAGCTCTGCTACTAGCGGGAGCACAGATACGCAGTATTTT. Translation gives CAISSATSGSTDTQYF.

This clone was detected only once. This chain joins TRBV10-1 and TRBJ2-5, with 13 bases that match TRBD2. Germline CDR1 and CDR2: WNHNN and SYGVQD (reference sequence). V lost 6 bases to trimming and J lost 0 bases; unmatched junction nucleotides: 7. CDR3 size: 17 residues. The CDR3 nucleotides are TGCGCCAGCAGACCTGGACTAGCGGGGGCGCACCAAGAGACCCAGTACTTC. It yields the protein CASRPGLAGAHQETQYF.

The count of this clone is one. CDR3 loop: CASSLAHRSSYEQYF. CDR3 nucleotides: TGTGCCAGCAGCTTGGCCCATCGGAGCTCCTACGAGCAGTACTTC. The V gene is TRBV5-4, the J gene TRBJ2-7; D remains ambiguous. V lost 0 bases and J 0 bases, leaving 10 bases between the germline ends. The CDR3 runs to 15 residues. CDR1 and CDR2 from the germline V gene are SGHNT and YYREEE (reference sequence).

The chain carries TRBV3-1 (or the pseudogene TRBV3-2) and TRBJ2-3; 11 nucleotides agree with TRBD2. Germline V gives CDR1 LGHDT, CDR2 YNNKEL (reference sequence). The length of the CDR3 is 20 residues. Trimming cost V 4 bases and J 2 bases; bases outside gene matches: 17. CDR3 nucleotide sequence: TGTGCCAGCAGCCGACTTTTTGGGGTGGTAGCGGGAGGGGACACAGATACGCAGTATTTT. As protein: CASSRLFGVVAGGDTDTQYF.

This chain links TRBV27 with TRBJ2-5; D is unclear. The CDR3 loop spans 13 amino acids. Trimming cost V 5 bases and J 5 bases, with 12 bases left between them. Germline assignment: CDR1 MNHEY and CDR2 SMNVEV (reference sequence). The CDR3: CASSPPSRETQYF. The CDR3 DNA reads TGTGCCAGCAGTCCCCCTTCGCGTGAGACCCAGTACTTC.

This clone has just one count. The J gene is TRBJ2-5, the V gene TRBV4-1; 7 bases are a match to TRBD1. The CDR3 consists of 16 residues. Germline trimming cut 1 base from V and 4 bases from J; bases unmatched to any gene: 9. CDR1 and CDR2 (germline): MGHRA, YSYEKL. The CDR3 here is CASSQGTGALGETQYF. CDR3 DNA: TGCGCCAGCAGCCAAGGGACAGGCGCCCTAGGAGAGACCCAGTACTTC.

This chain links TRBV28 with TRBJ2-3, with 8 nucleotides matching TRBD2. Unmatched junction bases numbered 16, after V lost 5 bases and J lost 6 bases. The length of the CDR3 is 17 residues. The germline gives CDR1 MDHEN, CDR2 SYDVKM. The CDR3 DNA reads TGTGCCAGCAGTCCAGGGCCCGGGACTAGGTCAACGGATACGCAGTATTTT. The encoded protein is CASSPGPGTRSTDTQYF.

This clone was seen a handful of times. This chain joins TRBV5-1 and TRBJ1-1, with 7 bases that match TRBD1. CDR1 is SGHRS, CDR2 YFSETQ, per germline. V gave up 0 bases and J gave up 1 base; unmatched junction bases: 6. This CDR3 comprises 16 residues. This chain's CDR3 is CASSLAAGGSNTEAFF. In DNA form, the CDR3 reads TGCGCCAGCAGCTTGGCAGCAGGGGGATCGAACACTGAAGCTTTCTTT.